The 14 T cell receptor beta chains below were found in one sample sequenced in a study of neoadjuvant anti-PD-1 for oral cavity cancer. Profiled with immunoSEQ multiplex PCR; TCRdb holds only in-frame clones, not every one. The sample consists of under 9,500 clones, approximately 70% of them appearing once. The source was tumor tissue, collected before nivolumab (anti-PD-1) treatment. All receptors derive from a person aged 40 to 85 with oral cavity squamous cell carcinoma.

V and J are TRBV5-4 and TRBJ1-2; 9 nucleotides line up with TRBD1. Per germline, CDR1 SGHNT and CDR2 YYREEE (reference sequence). V dropped 3 bases and J dropped 7; count of bases not matched to a gene: 7. CDR3 length equals 14 residues. Written as DNA, the CDR3 is TGTGCCAGCAGCTCCGGGACAGGGTTCGGTGGCTACACCTTC. It is translated as CASSSGTGFGGYTF.

The V call is TRBV28, the J call TRBJ2-1; TRBD2 matches 8 bases. Germline CDR1 reads MDHEN; CDR2 reads SYDVKM. There are 15 residues in the CDR3. The J segment lost 6 bases and the V segment lost 6 bases, leaving 10 bases of the junction unmatched. The CDR3 reads CASSTSGSGPNEQFF. CDR3 DNA sequence: TGTGCCAGCAGCACAAGCGGGAGCGGCCCCAATGAGCAGTTCTTC.

Only a few counts were recorded for this clone. The chain's CDR3 is CAWSRSSGSAGANVLTF. In nucleotides, the CDR3 is TGTGCCTGGAGTCGAAGTAGCGGGAGTGCCGGGGCCAACGTCCTGACTTTC. The chain recombines TRBV30 with TRBJ2-6, with 9 bases identical to TRBD2. This CDR3 is 17 amino acids long. The V and J ends lost 2 bases and 4 bases, in that order; junction bases with no gene match: 9. Germline-derived CDR1 and CDR2 are GTSNPN and SVGIG (reference sequence).

This chain connects TRBV28 to TRBJ1-5, with D possibly matching TRBD1 (5 bases). This CDR3 has 16 amino acids. Trimming removed 1 base at V and 8 bases at J, with 18 bases between. CDR1 is MDHEN, CDR2 SYDVKM, per germline. The CDR3 is CASSLLAGTAQEPQHF. CDR3 nucleotide sequence: TGTGCCAGCAGTTTATTGGCCGGGACGGCCCAGGAGCCCCAGCATTTT.

This clone was observed once. The rearrangement links TRBV2 to TRBJ1-1; D is possibly TRBD1 (6 bases). CDR1 SNHLY and CDR2 FYNNEI come from the germline V gene. Trimming took off 8 bases at V and 0 bases at J, with 10 bases between the two ends. The CDR3 extends over 13 amino acids. Written as DNA, the CDR3 is TGTGCCAGCGGGAGGGGGATGAACACTGAAGCTTTCTTT. This codes for CASGRGMNTEAFF.

The J gene is TRBJ2-7, the V gene TRBV15; tentative D call: TRBD2 (7 bases). Germline assignment: CDR1 LNHNV and CDR2 YYDKDF (reference sequence). With 3 bases removed from V and 2 bases from J, the gap between germline ends came to 11 bases. The CDR3 runs to 14 residues. In nucleotides, the CDR3 is TGTGCCACCAGCAGGAGGGGGGGCGCCTACGAGCAGTACTTC. Translating it yields CATSRRGGAYEQYF.

The rearrangement joins TRBV27 to TRBJ2-3; D not resolved. Germline assignment: CDR1 MNHEY and CDR2 SMNVEV (reference sequence). V lost 7 bases, J lost 2 bases, and 13 bases lay in between. The CDR3 extends over 14 amino acids. The DNA for the CDR3 is TGTGCCAGCAAGAGCCTTAAGTCCACAGATACGCAGTATTTT. Translation: CASKSLKSTDTQYF.

For the CDR3, the DNA is TGCGCCAGCAGCTCGGGACAGCAATACGAGCAGTACTTC. It encodes CASSSGQQYEQYF. This chain uses TRBV5-1 with TRBJ2-7; 7 bases agree with TRBD1. This CDR3 contains 13 residues. V trimming: 3 bases; J trimming: 4 bases; junction bases outside the gene matches: 4. Per the germline V gene, CDR1 is SGHRS and CDR2 is YFSETQ.

The table lists this clone with a few counts. The chain joins TRBV18 to TRBJ1-4; TRBD1 is a possible D gene (6 bases). This CDR3 spans 16 amino acids. Germline lookup yields CDR1 KGHSH and CDR2 LQKENI. Trimming stripped 2 bases from V and 12 bases from J, with 22 bases between. CDR3 in DNA: TGTGCCAGCTCACCAAGGTTAGACAGGTTCTCACCACAACTGTTTTTT. Translating it yields CASSPRLDRFSPQLFF.

The CDR3 sequence is CASSELEVYGYTF. In DNA, the CDR3 is TGTGCCAGCAGTGAGCTAGAGGTCTATGGCTACACCTTC. The chain employs TRBV2 and TRBJ1-2, with D hard to call. Germline V gives CDR1 SNHLY, CDR2 FYNNEI. The CDR3 contains 13 residues. The germline V and J ends were trimmed by 3 bases and 4 bases, with 9 bases remaining between them.

The J gene is TRBJ1-5, the V gene TRBV6-5, with unresolved D. Per germline, CDR1 MNHEY and CDR2 SVGAGI. This CDR3 region has 12 residues. Trimming took 5 bases from V and 3 from J, leaving 5 bases between them. DNA of the CDR3: TGTGCCAGCAGTCAGGCCAATCAGCCCCAGCATTTT. It specifies CASSQANQPQHF.

In its sample, this clone was seen a few times. The chain joins TRBV9 to TRBJ2-5; D gene uncertain. CDR3 size: 13 residues. Germline V gene lookup returns CDR1 SGDLS and CDR2 YYNGEE. V was shortened by 1 base and J by 3 bases, with 7 bases between the two germline ends. The CDR3 loop is CASSVSQEETQYF. The CDR3 bases are TGTGCCAGCAGCGTATCCCAGGAAGAGACCCAGTACTTC.

This chain uses TRBV23-1 with TRBJ2-7; D remains ambiguous. TRBV23-1 is assigned to the ORF class and has an uncertain function. The CDR3 consists of 13 residues. The V gene lost 2 bases and the J gene lost 2 bases, with 7 bases spanning the gap. The CDR3 DNA reads as TGCGCCAGCAGTCAACCGGGTACCTACGAGCAGTACTTC. Its protein is CASSQPGTYEQYF.

The chain employs TRBV10-3 and TRBJ1-1, with unresolved D. Trimming removed 5 bases at V and 3 bases at J, with 13 bases between. CDR1 is ENHRY, CDR2 SYGVKD, per germline. The CDR3 is 14 amino acids. The CDR3 DNA reads as TGTGCCATCAGTCGCGGTGAGTGGGACACTGAAGCTTTCTTT. The encoded protein is CAISRGEWDTEAFF.